This paragraph reports one T cell receptor beta chain. The CDR3 length is 15 residues. V dropped 4 bases and J dropped 7; count of bases not matched to a gene: 13. The germline V gene has CDR1 SGHNT and CDR2 YYREEE (reference sequence). This record comes from a study of radiotherapy plus CTLA-4 blockade in lung cancer. Using immunoSEQ multiplex PCR, the repertoire was profiled, and TCRdb retains in-frame clones only, with some absent. Of about 77,000 clones listed, under 75% were seen once; the top ten hold roughly a tenth. The receptor's source is a human donor with non-small cell lung cancer whose response to radiotherapy plus ipilimumab could not be evaluated. The source material was peripheral blood, sampled from a patient treated with radiotherapy plus ipilimumab. The V and J genes are TRBV5-4 and TRBJ1-2; the match to TRBD1 covers 7 bases. The CDR3 loop is CASSVDKVTGRGYTF. In nucleotides, the CDR3 is TGTGCCAGCAGCGTGGATAAAGTGACAGGGCGTGGCTACACCTTC.